Below, 14 T cell receptor beta chains from the same sample are listed, as sequenced in a study of T cell repertoires in cytomegalovirus infection (dated by TCRdb to between 2017 and 2020). These receptors are not linked to any known antigen. The reads were generated on an Illumina HiSeq 1500. The public reads were reanalyzed by TCRdb: fastp trimming at Q25, MiXCR alignment, in-frame beta chains only. Merged by CDR3 protein, the rows form single entries marked with the most common genes and DNA. The sample table records 450,000 to 650,000 distinct CDR3 sequences; around 40% of these occur just once. Of the sample, around 48% falls within the top ten clones. Sample treatment or condition, as interpreted from the label and publication: in vitro stimulation with specific CMV peptide epitopes to enrich CMV-specific T cells. The material sequenced was cultured PBMCs, taken from culture after CMV antigen stimulation. These receptors were collected from a human donor in good health (CMV status not recorded). Some clones in this sample may be carry-over from other donors' samples.

V usage is TRBV6-1 and J usage is TRBJ1-6, with 8 bases identical to TRBD1. The germline V gene has CDR1 MNHNS and CDR2 SASEGT. Trimming at V came to 4 bases and at J to 6 bases, leaving 5 bases not matched to a gene. This CDR3 region has 15 residues. The CDR3 loop is CASSGTGTFNSPLHF. CDR3 in DNA: TGTGCCAGCAGTGGGACAGGGACTTTTAATTCACCCCTCCACTTT.

This chain joins TRBV12-3 or TRBV12-4 and TRBJ2-2; D is ambiguous. The CDR3 length is 12 residues. V lost 6 bases and J 6 bases, leaving 8 bases between the germline ends. The CDR3 region is CASRATAGELFF. The DNA of the CDR3 is TGTGCCAGCAGGGCTACGGCCGGGGAGCTGTTTTTT.

J is TRBJ2-1 and V is TRBV7-9, with TRBD2 identical over 7 bases. The CDR3 runs to 13 residues. J lost 10 bases, V lost 5 bases, and 8 bases had no gene match. Germline CDR1 is SEHNR and CDR2 is FQNEAQ (reference sequence). This CDR3 reads CASSLDAGGEQFF. The DNA of the CDR3 is TGTGCCAGCAGCCTCGATGCCGGGGGGGAGCAGTTCTTC.

The chain employs TRBV7-9 and TRBJ2-3; 8 positions match TRBD2. In germline, CDR1 is SEHNR, CDR2 FQNEAQ (reference sequence). The ends lost 2 bases at V and 1 base at J; junction bases unmatched: 8. There are 17 residues in the CDR3. The CDR3 sequence is CASSLLTTSDGTDTQYF. Written as DNA, the CDR3 is TGTGCCAGCAGCTTATTGACGACTAGCGACGGCACAGATACGCAGTATTTT.

This clonotype was recorded once. This rearrangement joins TRBV5-4 to TRBJ2-3, with TRBD1 matching over 9 bases. Germline V lookup: CDR1 SGHNT, CDR2 YYREEE (reference sequence). The CDR3 is 14 amino acids. Trimming took 4 bases from V and 5 from J; bases not matched to a gene: 5. CDR3 amino acids: CASSPGTGRDTQYF. The CDR3 coding sequence is TGTGCCAGCAGCCCGGGGACAGGGCGAGATACGCAGTATTTT.

The chain employs TRBV12-3 or TRBV12-4 and TRBJ2-7, with D possibly matching TRBD2 (5 bases). The CDR3 sequence is 12 residues long. V was clipped by 3 bases and J by 9 bases, with 12 bases between them. The CDR3 loop is CASSFSGERQYF. The CDR3 nucleotides read TGTGCCAGCAGTTTCTCCGGGGAGAGGCAGTACTTC.

This clonotype has only a few counts. The chain is built from TRBV20-1 and TRBJ2-7, with 9 bases that match TRBD2. CDR1 and CDR2 from the germline V gene are DFQATT and SNEGSKA (reference sequence). This CDR3 contains 16 residues. The V and J ends lost 0 bases and 1 base, in that order; junction bases with no gene match: 7. The CDR3 region has the DNA TGCAGTGCTAGAGACAGCCAGCGGGGGGTATCCTACGAGCAGTACTTC. Its protein is CSARDSQRGVSYEQYF.

This clonotype was counted a few times. The chain is built from TRBV7-2 and TRBJ2-2, with D tentatively TRBD2 (5 bases). The length of the CDR3 is 16 residues. The germline gives CDR1 SGHTA, CDR2 FQGNSA. Trimming pared 1 base from V and 4 bases from J, leaving 13 bases between. The CDR3 nucleotides are TGTGCCAGCAGCTTAGTCCCACTAGTTACCACCGGGGAGCTGTTTTTT. Amino acid sequence: CASSLVPLVTTGELFF.

This clonotype came up a few times. This chain connects TRBV7-9 to TRBJ1-1; the D is unclear. V lost 5 bases, J lost 1 base, and 17 bases lay in between. The V gene's germline CDR1 is SEHNR and CDR2 FQNEAQ (reference sequence). CDR3 length: 16 amino acids. DNA of the CDR3: TGTGCCAGCAGCCCACAACGCTTAGGGTCGAACACTGAAGCTTTCTTT. This codes for CASSPQRLGSNTEAFF.

This chain links TRBV12-3 or TRBV12-4 with TRBJ1-2, with D unresolved. The CDR3 runs to 15 residues. V lost 2 bases and J lost 0, with 10 bases in between. CDR3 sequence reads: CASSLRRYTNYGYTF. The CDR3 DNA follows: TGTGCCAGCAGTTTACGCCGCTACACTAACTATGGCTACACCTTC.

The chain links TRBV7-6 to TRBJ1-6; D call uncertain. Germline lookup yields CDR1 SGHVS and CDR2 FNYEAQ. Deletions cut 0 bases from V and 10 bases from J, with 13 bases between. This CDR3 is built from 15 residues. CDR3 sequence (DNA): TGTGCCAGCAGCTTAGCAGTTGGTGGGTGGTCACCCCTCCACTTT. Residues: CASSLAVGGWSPLHF.

The chain has TRBV10-3 and TRBJ1-4; no definite D call. Trimming took 6 bases from V and 3 from J, leaving 11 bases between them. The CDR3 is 14 amino acids. CDR1 is ENHRY, CDR2 SYGVKD, per germline. The CDR3 protein is CAIRDTAANEKLFF. CDR3 nucleotide sequence: TGTGCCATCAGGGATACAGCAGCTAATGAAAAACTGTTTTTT.

The chain has TRBV12-3 or TRBV12-4 and TRBJ1-6; TRBD1 agrees at 9 bases. CDR3 length equals 14 residues. With 5 bases clipped from V and 10 bases from J, the junction kept 6 bases outside the gene matches. The CDR3 here is CASSATGGGSPLHF. DNA of the CDR3: TGTGCCAGCAGTGCAACAGGGGGCGGCTCACCCCTCCACTTT.

The table lists this clonotype with a few counts. The CDR3 protein is CAISQGQINTGELFF. CDR3 DNA: TGTGCCATCAGTCAAGGACAGATAAACACCGGGGAGCTGTTTTTT. This chain links TRBV10-3 with TRBJ2-2; D is possibly TRBD1 (6 bases). Trimming took off 5 bases at V and 2 bases at J, with 12 bases between the two ends. CDR1 is ENHRY and CDR2 is SYGVKD in the germline V gene. This CDR3 has 15 amino acids.